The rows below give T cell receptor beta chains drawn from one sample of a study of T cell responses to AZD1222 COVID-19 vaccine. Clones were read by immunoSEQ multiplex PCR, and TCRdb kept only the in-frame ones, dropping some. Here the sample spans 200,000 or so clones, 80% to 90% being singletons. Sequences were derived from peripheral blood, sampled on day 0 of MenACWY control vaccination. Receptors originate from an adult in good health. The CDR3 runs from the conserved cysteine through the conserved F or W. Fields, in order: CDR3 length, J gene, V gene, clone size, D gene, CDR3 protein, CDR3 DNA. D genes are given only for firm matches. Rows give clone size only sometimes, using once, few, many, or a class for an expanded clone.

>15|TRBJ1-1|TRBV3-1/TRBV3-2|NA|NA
CASSLKGGGNTEAFF
TGTGCCAGCAGCCTAAAAGGGGGGGGGAACACTGAAGCTTTCTTT
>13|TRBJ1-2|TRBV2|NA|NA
CASSENPLRGYTF
TGTGCCAGCAGTGAAAATCCCCTTAGGGGCTACACCTTC
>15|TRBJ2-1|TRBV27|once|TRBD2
CASSLLAGGNNEQFF
TGTGCCAGCAGTTTACTAGCGGGAGGTAACAATGAGCAGTTCTTC
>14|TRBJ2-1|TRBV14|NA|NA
CASSQESRRNEQFF
TGTGCCAGCAGCCAAGAAAGCCGTCGGAATGAGCAGTTCTTC
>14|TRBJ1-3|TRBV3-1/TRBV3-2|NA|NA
CASSQAGAGNTIYF
TGTGCCAGCAGCCAAGCTGGGGCAGGAAACACCATATATTTT
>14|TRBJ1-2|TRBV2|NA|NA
CASSDPASNYGYTF
TGTGCCAGCAGTGACCCGGCTTCTAACTATGGCTACACCTTC
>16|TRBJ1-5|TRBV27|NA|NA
CASSFPRTRPTQPQHF
TGTGCCAGCAGTTTCCCCCGGACTAGGCCTACGCAGCCCCAGCATTTT
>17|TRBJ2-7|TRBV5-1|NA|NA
CASSLDRTGLNSYEQYF
TGCGCCAGCAGCTTGGATCGAACAGGGTTAAACTCCTACGAGCAGTACTTC
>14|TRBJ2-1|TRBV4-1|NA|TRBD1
CASSGGQGADEQFF
TGCGCCAGCAGTGGAGGACAGGGGGCCGATGAGCAGTTCTTC
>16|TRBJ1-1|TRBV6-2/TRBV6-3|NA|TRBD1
CASSYYRGLCYTEAFF
TGTGCCAGCAGTTACTACAGGGGGCTGTGTTACACTGAAGCTTTCTTT
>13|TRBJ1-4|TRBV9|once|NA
CASSHPPGEKLFF
TGTGCCAGCAGCCATCCCCCTGGCGAAAAACTGTTTTTT
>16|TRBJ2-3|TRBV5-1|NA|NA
CASSPRGGGRTDTQYF
TGCGCCAGCAGCCCCCGAGGAGGGGGACGCACAGATACGCAGTATTTT
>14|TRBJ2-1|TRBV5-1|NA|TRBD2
CASSFMLAGDEQFF
TGCGCCAGCAGCTTCATGCTAGCGGGCGATGAGCAGTTCTTC
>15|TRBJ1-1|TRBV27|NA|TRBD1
CASSKIPGQGAEAFF
TGTGCCAGCAGTAAAATCCCCGGACAGGGCGCTGAAGCTTTCTTT
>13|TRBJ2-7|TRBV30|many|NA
CAWSRAERYEQYF
TGTGCCTGGAGCAGGGCAGAACGCTACGAGCAGTACTTC
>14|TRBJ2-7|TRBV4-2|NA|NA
CASSLNRATYEQYF
TGTGCCAGCAGCCTTAACAGGGCGACCTACGAGCAGTACTTC
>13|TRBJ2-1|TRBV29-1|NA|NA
CSVGDTLYNEQFF
TGCAGCGTTGGGGATACCCTTTACAATGAGCAGTTCTTC
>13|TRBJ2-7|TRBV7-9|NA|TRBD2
CASSLTSTYEQYF
TGTGCCAGCAGCTTGACTAGCACCTACGAGCAGTACTTC
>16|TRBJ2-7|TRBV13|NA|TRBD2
CASSRRTSGGRYEQYF
TGTGCCAGCAGCCGAAGGACTAGCGGGGGACGCTACGAGCAGTACTTC
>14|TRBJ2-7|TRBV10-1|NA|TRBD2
CASPAGGNKGEQYF
TGCGCCAGCCCAGCGGGAGGTAACAAGGGCGAGCAGTACTTC
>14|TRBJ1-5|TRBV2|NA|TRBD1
CASGMTGSNQPQHF
TGTGCCAGCGGAATGACAGGGAGCAATCAGCCCCAGCATTTT
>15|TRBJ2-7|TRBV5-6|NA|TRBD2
CASSLRSSGRYEQYF
TGTGCCAGCAGCTTAAGGTCTAGCGGGAGGTACGAGCAGTACTTC
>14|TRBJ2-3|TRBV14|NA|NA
CASSWVSRTDTQYF
TGTGCCAGCAGTTGGGTCAGCAGGACAGATACGCAGTATTTT